The 15 T cell receptor beta chains given below trace back to one sample, sequenced in a study of blood T cells in healthy people across ages. A second roughly 6 to 12 cycle PCR used barcoded and J-beta primers. Using its own MiXCR run on the 5' RACE reads, TCRdb lists one record per CDR3 protein. Seen here are 600,000 or so distinct CDR3 sequences, around 21% observed once, and the top ten hold more than 3%. The specimen sequenced was blood. The receptors originated from an older man in good health.

J is TRBJ2-5 and V is TRBV6-1; TRBD2 agrees at 9 bases. V lost 6 bases to trimming and J lost 3 bases; unmatched junction nucleotides: 14. CDR1 and CDR2 (germline): MNHNS, SASEGT. The CDR3 covers 17 residues. The CDR3 here is CASRNTDSGSDKETQYF. The DNA of the CDR3 is TGTGCCAGCAGAAACACCGATAGCGGGAGCGATAAAGAGACCCAGTACTTC.

On this clonotype itself: The junction shows a germline mismatch at one end, possibly a read error. The rearrangement joins TRBV4-2 to TRBJ2-7, with 8 bases aligning to TRBD1. Germline V gene lookup returns CDR1 LGHNA and CDR2 YNFKEQ. This CDR3 contains 13 residues. The CDR3 sequence is CVSSRDRRGEQYF. CDR3 bases: TGTGTCAGCAGCCGGGACAGGAGGGGCGAGCAGTACTTC.

The table lists this clonotype with many counts. V gene TRBV7-9 combines with J gene TRBJ2-5; 11 bases agree with TRBD1. Germline loops: CDR1 SEHNR, CDR2 FQNEAQ (reference sequence). This CDR3 has 15 residues. V gave up 5 bases and J gave up 4 bases; unmatched junction bases: 6. The CDR3 here is CASSPWTGGRETQYF. The CDR3 DNA reads as TGTGCCAGCAGCCCATGGACAGGGGGCCGAGAGACCCAGTACTTC. Supplemented by reference TRBV7-9 and TRBJ2-5, the full variable domain reads DTGVSQNPRHKITKRGQNVTFRCDPISEHNRLYWYRQTLGQGPEFLTYFQNEAQLEKSRLLSDRFSAERPKGSFSTLEIQRTEQGDSAMYLCASSPWTGGRETQYFGPGTRLLVL.

This sequence joins TRBV29-1 and TRBJ2-1, with D perhaps matching TRBD2 (6 bases). The CDR3 length is 13 residues. Trimming cost V 7 bases and J 0 bases, with 10 bases left between them. Per the germline V gene, CDR1 is SQVTM and CDR2 is ANQGSEA. The CDR3 reads CSGGGDSYNEQFF. CDR3 DNA: TGCAGCGGAGGCGGGGACTCCTACAATGAGCAGTTCTTC.

This clonotype showed up just a few times. The chain uses TRBV2 and TRBJ2-5; 9 nucleotides line up with TRBD1. This CDR3 has 14 amino acids. The germline CDR1 and CDR2 sequences are SNHLY and FYNNEI. V shed 8 bases, J shed 5 bases, and the junction held 9 bases outside the gene matches. The CDR3 loop is CASGGQGGIETQYF. The CDR3 nucleotides are TGTGCCAGCGGGGGACAGGGTGGTATCGAGACCCAGTACTTC.

This clonotype was detected a few times. The rearrangement joins TRBV10-3 to TRBJ2-6; no definite D call. The CDR3 totals 15 residues. Germline V gives CDR1 ENHRY, CDR2 SYGVKD. With 2 bases removed from V and 2 bases from J, the gap between germline ends came to 7 bases. The CDR3 nucleotides read TGTGCCATCAGTGAGGGGCGGACTGGGGCCAACGTCCTGACTTTC. Its translation: CAISEGRTGANVLTF.

This clonotype was recorded a few times. V is TRBV20-1 and J is TRBJ2-3; TRBD2 matches 14 bases. The germline V gene encodes CDR1 DFQATT and CDR2 SNEGSKA (reference sequence). This CDR3 contains 17 residues. The ends lost 2 bases at V and 5 bases at J; junction bases unmatched: 9. The CDR3 DNA sequence: TGCAGTGCTAGACCCCGACTAGCGGGAGGGTGGGTAGATACGCAGTATTTT. Translation: CSARPRLAGGWVDTQYF.

This clonotype was observed a few times. V gene TRBV10-3 combines with J gene TRBJ1-6; TRBD1 aligns across 7 bases. The V segment lost 5 bases and the J segment 3 bases; nucleotides outside the gene matches: 4. CDR3 length equals 15 residues. Germline V lookup: CDR1 ENHRY, CDR2 SYGVKD. This chain's CDR3 is CAISTGTDYNSPLHF. DNA for the CDR3: TGTGCCATCAGTACCGGGACAGACTATAATTCACCCCTCCACTTT.

CDR3 sequence: CASSSGRSGRAGELFF. The CDR3 DNA sequence: TGTGCCAGCAGCAGTGGCAGGAGCGGGAGGGCCGGGGAGCTGTTTTTT. The chain uses TRBV7-2 and TRBJ2-2, with 10 bases fitting TRBD2. Losses at the gene ends were 5 bases for V and 6 bases for J; bases not matched to a gene: 9. There are 16 residues in the CDR3. Germline CDR1 and CDR2: SGHTA and FQGNSA.

This clonotype was seen a few times. The chain has TRBV20-1 and TRBJ2-7; tentative D call: TRBD2 (7 bases). Germline V CDR1 and CDR2: DFQATT, SNEGSKA (reference sequence). CDR3 length: 13 residues. The ends were cut back, 6 bases at V and 0 bases at J, with 12 bases in the middle. Here the CDR3 reads CSAAGADSYEQYF. In DNA, the CDR3 is TGCAGTGCGGCGGGGGCCGACTCCTACGAGCAGTACTTC.

This clonotype was picked up one time. Germline is not matched at one junction end, which may reflect a read error. J is TRBJ2-5 and V is TRBV14; D not certain. The CDR3 length is 14 residues. CDR1 and CDR2 from the germline V gene are SGHDN and FVKESK. This CDR3 reads CASSQHMGQETQSF. CDR3 sequence (DNA): TGTGCCAGCAGCCAACATATGGGCCAAGAGACCCAGTCCTTC.

The rearrangement joins TRBV12-3 or TRBV12-4 to TRBJ1-5; unclear D gene. V lost 7 bases and J 0 bases, leaving 16 bases between the germline ends. There are 16 residues in the CDR3. The CDR3 sequence: CASNYAGSYSNQPQHF. CDR3 nucleotide sequence: TGTGCCAGCAATTACGCAGGTTCCTATAGCAATCAGCCCCAGCATTTT.

Only a few counts were recorded for this clonotype. The gene calls are TRBV10-3 and TRBJ2-2; 8 positions match TRBD2. The CDR3 extends over 14 amino acids. CDR1 and CDR2 (germline): ENHRY, SYGVKD. The J segment lost 5 bases and the V segment lost 7 bases, leaving 6 bases of the junction unmatched. The CDR3 nucleotides are TGTGCCATCACTGAACTAGCGGATACCGGGGAGCTGTTTTTT. Translating gives CAITELADTGELFF.

This chain connects TRBV7-9 to TRBJ2-1, with D uncertain. Trimming cost V 0 bases and J 0 bases, with 3 bases left between them. CDR3 size: 14 residues. The germline V gene encodes CDR1 SEHNR and CDR2 FQNEAQ (reference sequence). CDR3 residues: CASSLALSYNEQFF. CDR3 in DNA: TGTGCCAGCAGCTTAGCGCTCTCCTACAATGAGCAGTTCTTC.

This clonotype was recorded a few times. The V and J genes are TRBV13 and TRBJ2-7; 16 bases fit TRBD2. Germline V gene data show CDR1 as PRHDT and CDR2 as FYEKMQ (reference sequence). The CDR3 consists of 16 residues. V shed 4 bases and J 2 bases; nucleotides not matched to a gene: 2. DNA for the CDR3: TGTGCCAGCAGCTCGGGGACTAGCGGGAGGGCCTACGAGCAGTACTTC. It codes for CASSSGTSGRAYEQYF. The full variable domain, rest sourced from reference TRBV13 and TRBJ2-7, is AAGVIQSPRHLIKEKRETATLKCYPIPRHDTVYWYQQGPGQDPQFLISFYEKMQSDKGSIPDRFSAQQFSDYHSELNMSSLELGDSALYFCASSSGTSGRAYEQYFGPGTRLTVT.